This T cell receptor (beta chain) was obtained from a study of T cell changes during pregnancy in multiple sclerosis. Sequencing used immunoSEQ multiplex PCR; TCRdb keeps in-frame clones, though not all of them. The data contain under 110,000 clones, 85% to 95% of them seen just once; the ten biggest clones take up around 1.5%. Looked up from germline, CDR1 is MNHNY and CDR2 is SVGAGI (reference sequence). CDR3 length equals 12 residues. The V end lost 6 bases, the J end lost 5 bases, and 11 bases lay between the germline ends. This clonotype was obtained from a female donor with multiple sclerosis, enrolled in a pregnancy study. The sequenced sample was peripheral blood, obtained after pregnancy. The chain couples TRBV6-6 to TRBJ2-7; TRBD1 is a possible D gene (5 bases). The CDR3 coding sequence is TGTGCCAGCAGCCCTCAGGGTAACGAGCAGTACTTC. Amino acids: CASSPQGNEQYF.